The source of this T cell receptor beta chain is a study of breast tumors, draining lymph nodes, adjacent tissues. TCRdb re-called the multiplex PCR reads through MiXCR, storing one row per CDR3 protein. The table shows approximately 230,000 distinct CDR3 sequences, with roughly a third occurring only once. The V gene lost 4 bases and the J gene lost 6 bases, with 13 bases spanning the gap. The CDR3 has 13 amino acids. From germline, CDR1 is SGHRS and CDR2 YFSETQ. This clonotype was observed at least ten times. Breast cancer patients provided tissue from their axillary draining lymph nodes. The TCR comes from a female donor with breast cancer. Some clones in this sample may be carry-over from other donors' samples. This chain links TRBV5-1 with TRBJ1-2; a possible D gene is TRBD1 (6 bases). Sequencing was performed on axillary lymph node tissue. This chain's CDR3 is CASSPGDWDGYTF. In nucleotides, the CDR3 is TGCGCCAGCAGCCCAGGGGATTGGGATGGCTACACCTTC.